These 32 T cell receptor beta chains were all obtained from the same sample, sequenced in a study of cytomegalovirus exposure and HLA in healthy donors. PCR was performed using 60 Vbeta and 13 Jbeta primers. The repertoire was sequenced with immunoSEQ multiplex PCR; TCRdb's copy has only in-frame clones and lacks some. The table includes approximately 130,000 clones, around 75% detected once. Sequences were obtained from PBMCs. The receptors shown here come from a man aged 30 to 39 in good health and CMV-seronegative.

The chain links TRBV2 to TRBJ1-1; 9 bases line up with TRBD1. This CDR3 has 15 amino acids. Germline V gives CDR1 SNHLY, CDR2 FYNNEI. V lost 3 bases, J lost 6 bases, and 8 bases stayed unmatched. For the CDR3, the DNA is TGTGCCAGCAGTGATTTCGGGACAGGGCTCTCTGAAGCTTTCTTT. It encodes CASSDFGTGLSEAFF.

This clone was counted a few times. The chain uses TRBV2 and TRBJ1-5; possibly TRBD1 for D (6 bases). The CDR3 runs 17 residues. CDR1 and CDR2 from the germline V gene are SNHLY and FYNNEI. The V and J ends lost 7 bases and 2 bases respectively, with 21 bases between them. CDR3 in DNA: TGTGCCAGCAAAGAGGGAGGGGGTCCAGTGCGCAATCAGCCCCAGCATTTT. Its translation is CASKEGGGPVRNQPQHF.

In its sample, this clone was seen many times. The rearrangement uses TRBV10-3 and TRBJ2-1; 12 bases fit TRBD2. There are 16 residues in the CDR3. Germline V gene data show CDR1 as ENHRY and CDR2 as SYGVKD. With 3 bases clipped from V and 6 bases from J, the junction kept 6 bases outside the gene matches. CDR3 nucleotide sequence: TGTGCCATCAGTGATCCCCTAGCGGGAGGGATCAATGAGCAGTTCTTC. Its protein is CAISDPLAGGINEQFF.

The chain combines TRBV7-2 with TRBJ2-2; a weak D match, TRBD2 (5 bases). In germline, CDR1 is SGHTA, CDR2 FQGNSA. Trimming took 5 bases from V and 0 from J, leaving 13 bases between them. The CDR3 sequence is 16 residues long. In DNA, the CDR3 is TGTGCCAGCAGCCTAGGGTACGGGGCGAACACCGGGGAGCTGTTTTTT. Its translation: CASSLGYGANTGELFF. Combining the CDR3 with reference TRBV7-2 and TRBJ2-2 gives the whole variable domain GAGVSQSPSNKVTEKGKDVELRCDPISGHTALYWYRQSLGQGLEFLIYFQGNSAPDKSGLPSDRFSAERTGGSVSTLTIQRTQQEDSAVYLCASSLGYGANTGELFFGEGSRLTVL.

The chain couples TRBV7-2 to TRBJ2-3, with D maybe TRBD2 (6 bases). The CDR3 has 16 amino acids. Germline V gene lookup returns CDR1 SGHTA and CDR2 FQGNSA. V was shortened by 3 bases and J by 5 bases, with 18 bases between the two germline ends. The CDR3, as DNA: TGTGCCAGCAGCTTCCAGGCGGGAACCCAAAGAGATACGCAGTATTTT. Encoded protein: CASSFQAGTQRDTQYF.

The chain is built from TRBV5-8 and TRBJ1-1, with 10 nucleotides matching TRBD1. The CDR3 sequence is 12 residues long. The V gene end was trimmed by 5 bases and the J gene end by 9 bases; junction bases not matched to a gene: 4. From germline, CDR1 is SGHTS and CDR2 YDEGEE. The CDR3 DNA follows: TGTGCCAGCAGTGGACAGGGGGGGAAAGCTTTCTTT. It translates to CASSGQGGKAFF.

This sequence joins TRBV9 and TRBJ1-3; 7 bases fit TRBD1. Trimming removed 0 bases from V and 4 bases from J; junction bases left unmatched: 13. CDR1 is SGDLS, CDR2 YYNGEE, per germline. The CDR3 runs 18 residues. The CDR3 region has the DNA TGTGCCAGCAGCGTAGGTCTTATGAAGACGGACAGGGGAAACACCATATATTTT. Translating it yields CASSVGLMKTDRGNTIYF.

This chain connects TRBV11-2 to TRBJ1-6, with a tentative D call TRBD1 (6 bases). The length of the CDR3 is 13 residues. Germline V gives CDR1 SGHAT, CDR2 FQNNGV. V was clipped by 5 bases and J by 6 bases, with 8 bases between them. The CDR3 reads CASSTQGNSPLHF. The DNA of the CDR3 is TGTGCCAGCAGCACACAGGGTAATTCACCCCTCCACTTT.

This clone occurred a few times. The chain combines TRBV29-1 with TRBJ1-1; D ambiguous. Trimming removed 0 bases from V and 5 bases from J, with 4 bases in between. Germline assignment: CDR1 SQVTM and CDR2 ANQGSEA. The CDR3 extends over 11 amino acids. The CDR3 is CSVEDLTEAFF. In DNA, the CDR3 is TGCAGCGTTGAAGATCTAACTGAAGCTTTCTTT.

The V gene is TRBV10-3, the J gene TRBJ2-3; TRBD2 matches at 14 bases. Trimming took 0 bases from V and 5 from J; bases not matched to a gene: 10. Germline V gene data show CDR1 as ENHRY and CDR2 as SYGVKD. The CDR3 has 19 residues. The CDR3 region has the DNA TGTGCCATCAGTGAGTCTGAAAGACTAGCGGGAGGGATGGGAGATACGCAGTATTTT. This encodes CAISESERLAGGMGDTQYF.

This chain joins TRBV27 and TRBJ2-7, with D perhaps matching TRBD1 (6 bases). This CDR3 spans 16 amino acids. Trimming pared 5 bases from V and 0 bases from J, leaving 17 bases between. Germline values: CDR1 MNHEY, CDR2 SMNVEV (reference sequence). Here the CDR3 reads CASSRLKVDSSYEQYF. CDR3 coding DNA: TGTGCCAGCAGTAGATTAAAGGTGGACAGCTCCTACGAGCAGTACTTC.

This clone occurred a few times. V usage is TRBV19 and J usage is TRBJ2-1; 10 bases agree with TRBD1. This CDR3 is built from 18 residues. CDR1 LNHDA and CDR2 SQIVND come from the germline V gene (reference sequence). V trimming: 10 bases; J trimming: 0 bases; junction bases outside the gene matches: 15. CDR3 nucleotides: TGTGCCACCGCCCGGGACAGGGGTAGGGGTAGCTCCTACAATGAGCAGTTCTTC. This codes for CATARDRGRGSSYNEQFF.

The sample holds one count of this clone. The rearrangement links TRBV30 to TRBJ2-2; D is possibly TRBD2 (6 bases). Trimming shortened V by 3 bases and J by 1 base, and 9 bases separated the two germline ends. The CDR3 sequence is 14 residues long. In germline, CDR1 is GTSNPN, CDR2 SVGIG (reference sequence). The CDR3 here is CAWRWGGNTGELFF. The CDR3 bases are TGTGCCTGGAGATGGGGAGGGAACACCGGGGAGCTGTTTTTT. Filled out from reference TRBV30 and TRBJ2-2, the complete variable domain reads SQTIHQWPATLVQPVGSPLSLECTVEGTSNPNLYWYRQAAGRGLQLLFYSVGIGQISSEVPQNLSASRPQDRQFILSSKKLLLSDSGFYLCAWRWGGNTGELFFGEGSRLTVL.

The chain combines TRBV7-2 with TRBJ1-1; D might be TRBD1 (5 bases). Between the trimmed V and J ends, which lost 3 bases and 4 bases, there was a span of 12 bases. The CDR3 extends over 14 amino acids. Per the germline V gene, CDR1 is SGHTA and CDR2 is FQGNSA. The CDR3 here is CASSFQTVLTEAFF. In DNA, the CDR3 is TGTGCCAGCAGCTTCCAGACAGTGCTCACTGAAGCTTTCTTT.

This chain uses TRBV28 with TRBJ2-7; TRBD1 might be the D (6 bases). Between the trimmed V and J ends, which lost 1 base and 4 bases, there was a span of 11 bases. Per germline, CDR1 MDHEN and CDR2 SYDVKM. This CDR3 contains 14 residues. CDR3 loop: CASSLFGGGYEQYF. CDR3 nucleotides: TGTGCCAGCAGTTTATTTGGGGGCGGATACGAGCAGTACTTC.

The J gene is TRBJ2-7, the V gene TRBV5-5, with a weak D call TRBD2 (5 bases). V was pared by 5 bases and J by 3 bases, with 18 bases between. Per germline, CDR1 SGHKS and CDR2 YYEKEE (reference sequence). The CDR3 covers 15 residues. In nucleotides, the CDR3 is TGTGCCAGCAGTCAGGCTTCGGGATCAGACTACGAGCAGTACTTC. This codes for CASSQASGSDYEQYF.

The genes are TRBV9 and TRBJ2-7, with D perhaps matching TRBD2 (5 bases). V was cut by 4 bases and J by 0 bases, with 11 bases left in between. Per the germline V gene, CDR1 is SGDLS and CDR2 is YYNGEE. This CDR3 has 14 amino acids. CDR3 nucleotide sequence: TGTGCCAGCAGCCAATCGGGGAGCTCCTACGAGCAGTACTTC. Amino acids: CASSQSGSSYEQYF.

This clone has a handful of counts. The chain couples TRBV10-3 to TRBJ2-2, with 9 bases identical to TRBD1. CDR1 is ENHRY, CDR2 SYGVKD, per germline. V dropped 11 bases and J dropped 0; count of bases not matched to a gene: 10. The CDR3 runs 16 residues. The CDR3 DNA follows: TGTGCCTGTTCCCGGGACAGGGCACCGAACACCGGGGAGCTGTTTTTT. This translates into CACSRDRAPNTGELFF.

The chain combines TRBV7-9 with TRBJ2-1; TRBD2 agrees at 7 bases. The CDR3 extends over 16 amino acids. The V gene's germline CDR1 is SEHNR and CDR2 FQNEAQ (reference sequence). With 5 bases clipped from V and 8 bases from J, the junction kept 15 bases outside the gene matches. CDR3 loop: CASSQARAGEGHEQFF. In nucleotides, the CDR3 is TGTGCCAGCAGCCAAGCGCGGGCGGGGGAGGGCCATGAGCAGTTCTTC.

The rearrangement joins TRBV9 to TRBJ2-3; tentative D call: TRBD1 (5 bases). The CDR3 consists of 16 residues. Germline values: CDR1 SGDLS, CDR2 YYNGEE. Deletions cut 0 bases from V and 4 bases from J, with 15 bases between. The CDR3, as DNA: TGTGCCAGCAGCGTAGGTGGGGCGTCGAATTCAGATACGCAGTATTTT. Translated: CASSVGGASNSDTQYF.

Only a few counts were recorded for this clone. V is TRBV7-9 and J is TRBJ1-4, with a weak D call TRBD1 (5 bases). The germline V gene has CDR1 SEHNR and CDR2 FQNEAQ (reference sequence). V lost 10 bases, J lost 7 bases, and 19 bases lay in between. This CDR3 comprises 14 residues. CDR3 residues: CAIQGRALGEKLFF. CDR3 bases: TGTGCCATCCAAGGCAGGGCCTTAGGTGAAAAACTGTTTTTT.

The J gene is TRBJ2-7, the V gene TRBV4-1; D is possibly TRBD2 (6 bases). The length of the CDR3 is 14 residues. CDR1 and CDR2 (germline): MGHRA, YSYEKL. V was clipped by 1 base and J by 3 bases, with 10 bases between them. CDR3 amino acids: CASSQAGRRYEQYF. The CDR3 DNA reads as TGCGCCAGCAGCCAAGCGGGGAGGCGCTACGAGCAGTACTTC.

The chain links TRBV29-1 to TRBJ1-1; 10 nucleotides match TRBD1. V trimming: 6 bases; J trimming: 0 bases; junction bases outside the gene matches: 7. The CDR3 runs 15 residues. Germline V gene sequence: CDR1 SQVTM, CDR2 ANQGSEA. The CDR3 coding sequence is TGCAGCGTGCCGGGACAGGGGTTTCTGAACACTGAAGCTTTCTTT. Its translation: CSVPGQGFLNTEAFF.

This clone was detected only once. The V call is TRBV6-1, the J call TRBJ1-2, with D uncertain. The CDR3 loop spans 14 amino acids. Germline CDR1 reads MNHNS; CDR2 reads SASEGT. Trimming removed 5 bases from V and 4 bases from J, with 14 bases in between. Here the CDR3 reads CASSLEEGVYGYTF. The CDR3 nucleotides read TGTGCCAGCAGTCTCGAGGAGGGTGTCTATGGCTACACCTTC.

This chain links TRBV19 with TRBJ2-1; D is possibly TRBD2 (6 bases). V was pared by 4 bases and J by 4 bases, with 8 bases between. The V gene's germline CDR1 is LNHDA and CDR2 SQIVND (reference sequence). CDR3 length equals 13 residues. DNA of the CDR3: TGTGCCAGTAGTAGCGGGATTTACAATGAGCAGTTCTTC. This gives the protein CASSSGIYNEQFF.

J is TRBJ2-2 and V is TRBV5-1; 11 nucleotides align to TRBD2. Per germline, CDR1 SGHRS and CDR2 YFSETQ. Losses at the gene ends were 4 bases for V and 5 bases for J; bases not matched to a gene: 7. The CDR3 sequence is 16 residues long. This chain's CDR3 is CASSLIAGGRTGELFF. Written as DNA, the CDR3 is TGCGCCAGCAGCCTAATAGCGGGGGGGCGAACCGGGGAGCTGTTTTTT.

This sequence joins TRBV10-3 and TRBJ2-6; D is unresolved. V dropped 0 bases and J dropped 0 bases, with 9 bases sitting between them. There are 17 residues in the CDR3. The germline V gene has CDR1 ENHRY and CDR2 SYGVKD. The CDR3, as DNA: TGTGCCATCAGTGAGTCGGCACTAAGCTCTGGGGCCAACGTCCTGACTTTC. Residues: CAISESALSSGANVLTF.

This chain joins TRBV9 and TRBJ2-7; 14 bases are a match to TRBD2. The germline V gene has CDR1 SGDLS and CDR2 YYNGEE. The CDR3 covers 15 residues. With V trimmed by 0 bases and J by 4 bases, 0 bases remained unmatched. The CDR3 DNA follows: TGTGCCAGCAGCGTAGGACTAGCGGGAGGGTACGAGCAGTACTTC. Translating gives CASSVGLAGGYEQYF. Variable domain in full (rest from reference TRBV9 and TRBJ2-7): DSGVTQTPKHLITATGQRVTLRCSPRSGDLSVYWYQQSLDQGLQFLIQYYNGEERAKGNILERFSAQQFPDLHSELNLSSLELGDSALYFCASSVGLAGGYEQYFGPGTRLTVT.

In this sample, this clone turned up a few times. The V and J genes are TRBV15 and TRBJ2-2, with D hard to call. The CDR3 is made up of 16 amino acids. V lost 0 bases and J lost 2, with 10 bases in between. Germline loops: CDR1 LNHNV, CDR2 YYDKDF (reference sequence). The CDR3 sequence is CATSREINLNTGELFF. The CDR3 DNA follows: TGTGCCACCAGCAGAGAGATTAACTTAAACACCGGGGAGCTGTTTTTT. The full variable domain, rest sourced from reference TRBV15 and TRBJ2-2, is DAMVIQNPRYQVTQFGKPVTLSCSQTLNHNVMYWYQQKSSQAPKLLFHYYDKDFNNEADTPDNFQSRRPNTSFCFLDIRSPGLGDTAMYLCATSREINLNTGELFFGEGSRLTVL.

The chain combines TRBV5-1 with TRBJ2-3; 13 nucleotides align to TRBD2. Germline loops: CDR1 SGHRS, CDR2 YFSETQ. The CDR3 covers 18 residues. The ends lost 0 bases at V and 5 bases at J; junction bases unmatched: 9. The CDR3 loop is CASSLGRSLAGGQDTQYF. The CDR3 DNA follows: TGCGCCAGCAGCTTGGGCCGATCACTAGCGGGAGGGCAAGATACGCAGTATTTT.

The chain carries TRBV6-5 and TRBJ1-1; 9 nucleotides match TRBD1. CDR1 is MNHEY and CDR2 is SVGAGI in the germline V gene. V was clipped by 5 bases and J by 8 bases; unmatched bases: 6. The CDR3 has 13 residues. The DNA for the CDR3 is TGTGCCAGCAGTCCCGGGACAGGGCTAGAAGCTTTCTTT. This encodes CASSPGTGLEAFF.

The CDR3 loop reads CASSRDRIEAFF. The CDR3, as DNA: TGCGCCAGCAGCCGGGACAGGATTGAAGCTTTCTTT. V gene TRBV5-1 combines with J gene TRBJ1-1, with 8 bases fitting TRBD1. Trimming at V came to 4 bases and at J to 7 bases, leaving 3 bases not matched to a gene. The CDR3 has 12 amino acids. Germline V lookup: CDR1 SGHRS, CDR2 YFSETQ. Using reference TRBV5-1 and TRBJ1-1 for the parts outside the CDR3, the full variable domain is KAGVTQTPRYLIKTRGQQVTLSCSPISGHRSVSWYQQTPGQGLQFLFEYFSETQRNKGNFPGRFSGRQFSNSRSEMNVSTLELGDSALYLCASSRDRIEAFFGQGTRLTVV.